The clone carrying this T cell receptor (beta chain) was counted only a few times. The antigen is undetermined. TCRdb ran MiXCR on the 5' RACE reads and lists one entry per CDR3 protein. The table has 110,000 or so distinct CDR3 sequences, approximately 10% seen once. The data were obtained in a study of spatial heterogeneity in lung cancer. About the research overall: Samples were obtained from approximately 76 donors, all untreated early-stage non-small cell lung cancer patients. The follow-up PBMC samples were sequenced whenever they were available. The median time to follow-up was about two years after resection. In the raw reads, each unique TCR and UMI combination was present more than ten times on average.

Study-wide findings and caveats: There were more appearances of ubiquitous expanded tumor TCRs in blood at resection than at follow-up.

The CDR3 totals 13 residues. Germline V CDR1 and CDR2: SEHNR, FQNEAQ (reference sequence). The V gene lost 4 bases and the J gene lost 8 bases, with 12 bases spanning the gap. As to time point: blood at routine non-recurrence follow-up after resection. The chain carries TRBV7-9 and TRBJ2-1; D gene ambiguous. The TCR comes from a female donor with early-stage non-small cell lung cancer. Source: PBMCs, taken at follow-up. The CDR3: CASSSWAADEQFF. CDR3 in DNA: TGTGCCAGCAGCTCCTGGGCAGCCGATGAGCAGTTCTTC.